These T cell receptor beta chains were read from a single sample in a study of OX40 agonist ivuxolimab in advanced cancers. This table comes from immunoSEQ multiplex PCR, and its TCRdb copy is limited to in-frame clones, with some not included. The data hold 72,000 or so clones, with 65% to 85% observed a single time. The sequences come from CD4+ or CD8+ T cells sorted from blood, collected in a trial of the OX40 agonist ivuxolimab. These receptors all stem from an adult with an advanced solid tumor such as melanoma, head and neck, liver or kidney cancer. Each CDR3 is given with its conserved first and last residue. A D gene is named only where the DNA matches it firmly. A row's size may be missing; if present it is once, few, many or a size class.

V gene,D gene,J gene,clone size,CDR3 DNA,CDR3 protein
TRBV7-9,NA,TRBJ1-4,NA,TGTGCCAGCAGCTTTAGCCGGGGGGGGAATGAAAAACTGTTTTTT,CASSFSRGGNEKLFF
TRBV11-2,NA,TRBJ1-3,few,TGTGCCAGCAGCGGGGGAAACACCATATATTTT,CASSGGNTIYF
TRBV6-1,NA,TRBJ1-2,NA,TGTGCCAGCAGGGCGGGGAACTATGGCTACACCTTC,CASRAGNYGYTF
TRBV6-1,TRBD1,TRBJ1-2,NA,TGTGCCAGCAGTGAAGCAGCCCCAGGGGGTCGGACCTATGGCTACACCTTC,CASSEAAPGGRTYGYTF
TRBV7-8,NA,TRBJ2-1,NA,TGTGCCAGCAGCTTCCGTGCCAGAGACAGCTCCTACAATGAGCAGTTCTTC,CASSFRARDSSYNEQFF
TRBV4-1,TRBD2,TRBJ2-5,NA,TGCGCCAGCAGCCAAGAAGGACTAGCGGGGAAAGAGACCCAGTACTTC,CASSQEGLAGKETQYF
TRBV7-9,NA,TRBJ2-3,NA,TGTGCCAGCAGCTTAGGCCAGCGCACAGATACGCAGTATTTT,CASSLGQRTDTQYF
TRBV5-1,TRBD2,TRBJ2-1,NA,TGCGCCAGCTCCGGGACTAGCGGGTACAATGAGCAGTTCTTC,CASSGTSGYNEQFF
TRBV18,TRBD1,TRBJ1-3,once,TGTGCCAGCTCACCAAGGGGGGGACAGCAAGTCTCTGGAAACACCATATATTTT,CASSPRGGQQVSGNTIYF
TRBV5-1,TRBD2,TRBJ2-2,NA,TGCGCCAGCAGCGAGAGCGGGGGCTCCCCCGGGGAGCTGTTTTTT,CASSESGGSPGELFF
TRBV4-1,NA,TRBJ1-5,NA,TGCGCCAGCAGCCAATCGGACAGCCCGGGCAATCAGCCCCAGCATTTT,CASSQSDSPGNQPQHF
TRBV14,NA,TRBJ1-1,few,TGTGCCAGCAGCCAAGGGAGGGGCTGGGACACTGAAGCTTTCTTT,CASSQGRGWDTEAFF
TRBV28,TRBD2,TRBJ2-1,once,TGTGCCAGCACTAGCGGGGGGGTCGTCTATCGAAATGAGCAGTTCTTC,CASTSGGVVYRNEQFF
TRBV19,NA,TRBJ1-2,few,TGTGCCAGTAGTATGAGAGCCCCTGGTGGCTACACCTTC,CASSMRAPGGYTF
TRBV4-1,NA,TRBJ1-4,NA,TGCGCCAGCAGCCTACGTTGGGTTGGGGAAAAACTGTTTTTT,CASSLRWVGEKLFF
TRBV2,NA,TRBJ1-1,few,TGTGCCAGCACCGTAGTCACTGGGGCTTTCTTT,CASTVVTGAFF
TRBV19,TRBD1,TRBJ2-7,NA,TGTGCCAGTAGTTCACGACCGGGACAGGGGTACGAGCAGTACTTC,CASSSRPGQGYEQYF
TRBV27,NA,TRBJ2-3,NA,TGTGCCAGCAGGGACCGGGTGCAAAGCACAGATACGCAGTATTTT,CASRDRVQSTDTQYF
TRBV4-2,TRBD1,TRBJ1-1,NA,TGTGCCAGCAGCCAGAGCGACAGGGGGATGACTGAAGCTTTCTTT,CASSQSDRGMTEAFF
TRBV7-9,NA,TRBJ2-1,NA,TGTGCCAGCAGCACAGAGGGGGGGCCCTCCTACAATGAGCAGTTCTTC,CASSTEGGPSYNEQFF
TRBV7-6,NA,TRBJ2-1,once,TGTGCCAGCAGCAAAGATCAGGGTCACAATGAGCAGTTCTTC,CASSKDQGHNEQFF
TRBV5-1,TRBD1,TRBJ1-6,NA,TGCGCCAGCAGCTTGAAAGGACAGGGGGACTCACCCCTCCACTTT,CASSLKGQGDSPLHF
TRBV6-1,TRBD1,TRBJ2-7,NA,TGTGCCAGCAGTTTAGACAGGGCTTACGAGCAGTACTTC,CASSLDRAYEQYF
TRBV5-6,NA,TRBJ1-3,NA,TGTGCCAGCGGCCCGGGATGGGGGACGAGCTCTGGAAACACCATATATTTT,CASGPGWGTSSGNTIYF
TRBV5-6,TRBD1,TRBJ1-2,NA,TGTGCCAGCAGCCCGGGGCCGGGACAGTTATATGGCTACACCTTC,CASSPGPGQLYGYTF
TRBV7-8,NA,TRBJ1-3,few,TGTGCCAGCAGCTTAGGCGCAGGAAGCTCTGGAAACACCATATATTTT,CASSLGAGSSGNTIYF
TRBV7-9,TRBD1,TRBJ1-1,NA,TGTGCCAGCAGCTTAGCGCGTGACAGGGCCACTGAAGCTTTCTTT,CASSLARDRATEAFF
TRBV5-1,TRBD1,TRBJ1-3,NA,TGCGCCAGCAGCTCGGGACAGGGGGCTTCTCGCGGAAACACCATATATTTT,CASSSGQGASRGNTIYF
TRBV5-5,NA,TRBJ1-4,NA,TGTGCCAGCAGCTCCGGGGCCGGGGAAAAACTGTTTTTT,CASSSGAGEKLFF
TRBV5-1,TRBD1,TRBJ2-2,NA,TGCGCCAGCAGCTTGAGGGCAGGGGGCTTCGTCGCGAACACCGGGGAGCTGTTTTTT,CASSLRAGGFVANTGELFF
TRBV19,NA,TRBJ1-6,NA,TGTGCCAGTAGTGACTTAAGCGGGACTGTGACTTCACCCCTCCACTTT,CASSDLSGTVTSPLHF
TRBV5-1,NA,TRBJ2-3,many,TGCGCCAGCGACCGGGACGGGGCTAGCACAGATACGCAGTATTTT,CASDRDGASTDTQYF